One and the same sample provided the 12 T cell receptor beta chains below, sequenced in a study of beta chain features in type 1 diabetes. General observations from the study: All four CD4+ subsets from Type 1 diabetes patients carried moderately but significantly shorter TCRB CDR3s.

Their antigens remain unidentified. The isolated RNA, all of it, was reverse transcribed, so expressed TCRB transcripts were what got sequenced. Libraries were prepared by immunoSEQ multiplex PCR; TCRdb keeps only in-frame clonotypes and omits some of them. In the table there are roughly 730,000 clones, around 15% of which are singletons. Sequenced material: naive CD4+ T cells from blood. These receptors all stem from a man aged 18 to 35 with type 1 diabetes.

This chain uses TRBV27 with TRBJ1-2; D ambiguous. Germline CDR1 is MNHEY and CDR2 is SMNVEV (reference sequence). The CDR3 extends over 16 amino acids. V lost 3 bases and J 6 bases, leaving 20 bases between the germline ends. In nucleotides, the CDR3 is TGTGCCAGCAGTTTGATAGGCGCGGGAGAGTTGAATGGCTACACCTTC. It yields the protein CASSLIGAGELNGYTF.

The V call is TRBV7-9, the J call TRBJ2-6; D unresolved. Trimming left V 1 base short and J 2 bases short, with 15 bases between. The length of the CDR3 is 18 residues. Germline V gene sequence: CDR1 SEHNR, CDR2 FQNEAQ (reference sequence). The CDR3 is CASSLGASLGTGANVLTF. CDR3 DNA sequence: TGTGCCAGCAGCTTAGGTGCCTCGTTGGGGACTGGGGCCAACGTCCTGACTTTC.

This clone was counted a few times. V and J are TRBV5-1 and TRBJ2-5; 7 bases agree with TRBD1. Per the germline V gene, CDR1 is SGHRS and CDR2 is YFSETQ. The CDR3 covers 15 residues. With V trimmed by 6 bases and J by 3 bases, 11 bases remained unmatched. The CDR3 region is CASKPYRDSKETQYF. DNA for the CDR3: TGCGCCAGCAAACCCTACCGGGACAGCAAAGAGACCCAGTACTTC.

This CDR3 reads CSAVRGDTQYF. The CDR3 DNA reads TGCAGTGCTGTAAGGGGAGATACGCAGTATTTT. V is TRBV20-1 and J is TRBJ2-3, with D possibly matching TRBD1 (5 bases). V was cut by 5 bases and J by 5 bases, with 8 bases left in between. The CDR3 contains 11 residues. Germline V lookup: CDR1 DFQATT, CDR2 SNEGSKA (reference sequence).

The table lists this clone with a few counts. The chain carries TRBV9 and TRBJ1-2; D is possibly TRBD1 (5 bases). Germline V gene sequence: CDR1 SGDLS, CDR2 YYNGEE. CDR3 length: 14 residues. Trimming pared 5 bases from V and 4 bases from J, leaving 15 bases between. The CDR3 region is CASSSLDTFYGYTF. DNA for the CDR3: TGTGCCAGCAGTTCATTGGACACCTTCTATGGCTACACCTTC. Using reference TRBV9 and TRBJ1-2 for the parts outside the CDR3, the full variable domain is DSGVTQTPKHLITATGQRVTLRCSPRSGDLSVYWYQQSLDQGLQFLIQYYNGEERAKGNILERFSAQQFPDLHSELNLSSLELGDSALYFCASSSLDTFYGYTFGSGTRLTVV.

In this sample, this clone turned up a few times. This chain links TRBV10-3 with TRBJ2-3; D uncertain. This CDR3 is 14 amino acids long. Germline loops: CDR1 ENHRY, CDR2 SYGVKD. V lost 2 bases and J lost 5, with 11 bases in between. The CDR3 loop reads CAISEGPNGDTQYF. DNA of the CDR3: TGTGCCATCAGTGAGGGTCCGAATGGAGATACGCAGTATTTT.

The chain is built from TRBV6-5 and TRBJ2-2; no reliable D call. From germline, CDR1 is MNHEY and CDR2 SVGAGI. Trimming took off 6 bases at V and 0 bases at J, with 2 bases between the two ends. The CDR3 sequence is 12 residues long. In DNA form, the CDR3 reads TGTGCCAGCAGACCGAACACCGGGGAGCTGTTTTTT. Translated: CASRPNTGELFF.

The CDR3 coding sequence is TGTGCCAGCAGCTTAGCGACTTACGAGAGCACAGATACGCAGTATTTT. This codes for CASSLATYESTDTQYF. This chain joins TRBV11-3 and TRBJ2-3, with no clear D. This CDR3 is 16 amino acids long. Germline-derived CDR1 and CDR2 are SGHNT and YENEEA. The V end lost 1 base, the J end lost 0 bases, and 11 bases lay between the germline ends.

The rearrangement uses TRBV30 and TRBJ1-4; 8 positions match TRBD1. Germline lookup yields CDR1 GTSNPN and CDR2 SVGIG (reference sequence). The CDR3 is made up of 14 amino acids. J lost 7 bases, V lost 0 bases, and 4 bases had no gene match. CDR3 nucleotide sequence: TGTGCCTGGAGTGTACAGGGGGTCGGTGAAAAACTGTTTTTT. As protein: CAWSVQGVGEKLFF.

This clone turned up a few times. The chain links TRBV10-3 to TRBJ1-2, with a possible D match to TRBD1 (5 bases). V shed 10 bases and J shed 4 bases, with 16 bases lying between them. The length of the CDR3 is 13 residues. Germline V gene lookup returns CDR1 ENHRY and CDR2 SYGVKD. CDR3 in DNA: TGTGCCAGTCTGGACACTTCCATCTATGGCTACACCTTC. It encodes CASLDTSIYGYTF.

V and J are TRBV7-2 and TRBJ1-2; D gene uncertain. Germline V gene sequence: CDR1 SGHTA, CDR2 FQGNSA. Between the trimmed V and J ends, which lost 0 bases and 4 bases, there was a span of 12 bases. CDR3 length: 15 residues. CDR3 residues: CASSLAHGQPYGYTF. In nucleotides, the CDR3 is TGTGCCAGCAGCTTAGCGCACGGCCAGCCCTATGGCTACACCTTC.

This sequence joins TRBV6-6 and TRBJ1-2; tentatively, D is TRBD1 (6 bases). Germline-derived CDR1 and CDR2 are MNHNY and SVGAGI (reference sequence). Trimming took 0 bases from V and 6 from J, leaving 8 bases between them. CDR3 length: 13 amino acids. CDR3 bases: TGTGCCAGCAGTTACTCAGGGGGGCATGGCTACACCTTC. Translation gives CASSYSGGHGYTF.